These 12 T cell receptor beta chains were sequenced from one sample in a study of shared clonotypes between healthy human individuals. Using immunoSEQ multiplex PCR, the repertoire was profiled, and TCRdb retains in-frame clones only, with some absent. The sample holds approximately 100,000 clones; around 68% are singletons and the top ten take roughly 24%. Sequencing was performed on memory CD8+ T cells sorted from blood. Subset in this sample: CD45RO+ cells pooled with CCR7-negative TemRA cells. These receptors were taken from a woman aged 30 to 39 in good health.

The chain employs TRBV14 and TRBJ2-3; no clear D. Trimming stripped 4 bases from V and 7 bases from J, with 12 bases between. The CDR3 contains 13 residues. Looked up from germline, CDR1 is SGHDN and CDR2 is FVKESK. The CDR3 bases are TGTGCCAGCAGCCCCCCCAATGTTAATACGCAGTATTTT. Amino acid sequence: CASSPPNVNTQYF.

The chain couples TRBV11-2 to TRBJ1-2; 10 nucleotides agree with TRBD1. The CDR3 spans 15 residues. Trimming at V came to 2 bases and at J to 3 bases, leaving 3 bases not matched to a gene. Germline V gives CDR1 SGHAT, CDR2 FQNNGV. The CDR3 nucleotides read TGTGCCAGCAGCTTACAGGACAGGGGGGACTATGGCTACACCTTC. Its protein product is CASSLQDRGDYGYTF. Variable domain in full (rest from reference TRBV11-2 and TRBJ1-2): EAGVAQSPRYKIIEKRQSVAFWCNPISGHATLYWYQQILGQGPKLLIQFQNNGVVDDSQLPKDRFSAERLKGVDSTLKIQPAKLEDSAVYLCASSLQDRGDYGYTFGSGTRLTVV.

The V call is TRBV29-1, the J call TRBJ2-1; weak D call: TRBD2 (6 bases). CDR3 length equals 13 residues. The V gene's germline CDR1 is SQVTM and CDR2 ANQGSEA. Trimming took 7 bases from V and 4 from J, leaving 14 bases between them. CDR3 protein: CSARGLEYNEQFF. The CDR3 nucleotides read TGCAGCGCTCGGGGACTTGAATACAATGAGCAGTTCTTC.

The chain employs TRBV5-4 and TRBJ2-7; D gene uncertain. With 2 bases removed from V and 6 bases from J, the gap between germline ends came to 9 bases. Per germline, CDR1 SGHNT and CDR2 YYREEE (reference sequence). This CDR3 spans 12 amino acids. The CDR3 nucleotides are TGTGCCAGCAGCTTTTCCCGATCCGAGCAGTACTTC. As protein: CASSFSRSEQYF.

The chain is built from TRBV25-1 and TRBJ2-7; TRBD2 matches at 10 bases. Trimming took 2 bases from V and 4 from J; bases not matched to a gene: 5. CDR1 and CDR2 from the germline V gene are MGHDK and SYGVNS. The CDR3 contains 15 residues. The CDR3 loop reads CASSEVGTSEYEQYF. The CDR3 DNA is TGTGCCAGCAGTGAAGTAGGGACTAGCGAGTACGAGCAGTACTTC.

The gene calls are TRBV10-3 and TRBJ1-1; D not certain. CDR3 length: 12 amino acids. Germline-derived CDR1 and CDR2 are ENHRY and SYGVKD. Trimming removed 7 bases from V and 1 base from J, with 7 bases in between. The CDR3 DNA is TGTGCCATCATGGCAGAGAACACTGAAGCTTTCTTT. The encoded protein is CAIMAENTEAFF.

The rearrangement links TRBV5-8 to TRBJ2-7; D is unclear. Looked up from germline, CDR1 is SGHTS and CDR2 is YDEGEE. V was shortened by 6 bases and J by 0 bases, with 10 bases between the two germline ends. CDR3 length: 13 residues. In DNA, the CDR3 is TGTGCCAGCAATCAACAGCTCTCCTACGAGCAGTACTTC. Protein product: CASNQQLSYEQYF.

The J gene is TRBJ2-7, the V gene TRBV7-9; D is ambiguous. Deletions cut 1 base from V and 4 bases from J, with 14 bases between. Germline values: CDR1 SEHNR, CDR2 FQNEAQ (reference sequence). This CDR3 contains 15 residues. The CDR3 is CASSLGPNPPYEQYF. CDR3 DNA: TGTGCCAGCAGCTTAGGGCCAAACCCACCTTACGAGCAGTACTTC.

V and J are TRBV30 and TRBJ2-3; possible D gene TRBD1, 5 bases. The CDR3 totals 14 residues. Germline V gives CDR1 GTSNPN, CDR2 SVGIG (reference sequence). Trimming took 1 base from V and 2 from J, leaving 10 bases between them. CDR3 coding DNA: TGTGCCTGGAGTGGGGGCGAAAACACAGATACGCAGTATTTT. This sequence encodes CAWSGGENTDTQYF.

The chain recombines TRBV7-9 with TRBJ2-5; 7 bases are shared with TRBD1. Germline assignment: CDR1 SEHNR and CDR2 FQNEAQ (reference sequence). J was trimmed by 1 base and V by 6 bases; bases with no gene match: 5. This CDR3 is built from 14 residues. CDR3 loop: CASRGRDSQETQYF. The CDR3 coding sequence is TGTGCCAGCAGGGGCCGGGACAGCCAAGAGACCCAGTACTTC. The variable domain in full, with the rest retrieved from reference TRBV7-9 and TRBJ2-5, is DTGVSQNPRHKITKRGQNVTFRCDPISEHNRLYWYRQTLGQGPEFLTYFQNEAQLEKSRLLSDRFSAERPKGSFSTLEIQRTEQGDSAMYLCASRGRDSQETQYFGPGTRLLVL.

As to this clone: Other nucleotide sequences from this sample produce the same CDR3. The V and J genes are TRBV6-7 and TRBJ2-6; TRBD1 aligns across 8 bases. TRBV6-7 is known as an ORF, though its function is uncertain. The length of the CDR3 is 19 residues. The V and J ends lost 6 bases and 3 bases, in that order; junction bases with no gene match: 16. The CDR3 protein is CASSKLCRGPASGANVLTF. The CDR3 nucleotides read TGTGCCAGCAGCAAACTATGCAGGGGGCCAGCTAGTGGGGCCAACGTCCTGACTTTC.

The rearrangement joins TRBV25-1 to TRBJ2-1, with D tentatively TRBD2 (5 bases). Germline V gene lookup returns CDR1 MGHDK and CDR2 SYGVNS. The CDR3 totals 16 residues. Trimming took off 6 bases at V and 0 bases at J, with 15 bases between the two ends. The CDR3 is CASSALVGASYNEQFF. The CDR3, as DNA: TGTGCCAGCAGCGCCCTTGTGGGAGCCTCCTACAATGAGCAGTTCTTC.